The 30 T cell receptor beta chains given below trace back to one sample, sequenced in a study of blood T cell repertoires in COVID-19 (dated by TCRdb to the early 2020s). The library relied on the immunoSEQ multiplex PCR assay. TCRdb holds this immuneACCESS table with in-frame rearrangements only. Some clones are missing; in checked studies, unresolved V genes explain under half, and the rest has no known cause. The sample data list fewer than 65,000 clones, and about 89% of these were observed just once. The ten largest clones capture 6% to 7% of the sample. Source material: peripheral blood. The receptors stem from a man aged 55-75 years with acute or convalescent COVID-19.

The genes are TRBV7-6 and TRBJ2-3; D not resolved. The ends were cut back, 2 bases at V and 4 bases at J, with 7 bases in the middle. This CDR3 has 13 residues. Germline CDR1 and CDR2: SGHVS and FNYEAQ. This CDR3 is CASSLSLPDTQYF. The CDR3 DNA reads as TGTGCCAGCAGCTTATCCCTCCCAGATACGCAGTATTTT. The full variable domain, in which reference TRBV7-6 and TRBJ2-3 provide the parts outside the CDR3, is GAGVSQSPRYKVTKRGQDVALRCDPISGHVSLYWYRQALGQGPEFLTYFNYEAQQDKSGLPNDRFSAERPEGSISTLTIQRTEQRDSAMYRCASSLSLPDTQYFGPGTRLTVL.

V and J are TRBV19 and TRBJ1-1, with D tentatively TRBD1 (6 bases). The V end lost 6 bases, the J end lost 4 bases, and 15 bases lay between the germline ends. Germline V lookup: CDR1 LNHDA, CDR2 SQIVND (reference sequence). The CDR3 spans 14 residues. The CDR3 here is CASRPFQGITEAFF. CDR3 in DNA: TGTGCCAGTAGACCCTTCCAGGGGATCACTGAAGCTTTCTTT.

The chain combines TRBV15 with TRBJ2-2; the D is unclear. The CDR3 totals 13 residues. Between the trimmed V and J ends, which lost 1 base and 6 bases, there was a span of 6 bases. From germline, CDR1 is LNHNV and CDR2 YYDKDF (reference sequence). CDR3 loop: CATSRGEAGELFF. DNA for the CDR3: TGTGCCACCAGCAGAGGAGAAGCCGGGGAGCTGTTTTTT.

The chain combines TRBV5-1 with TRBJ1-1; D not certain. The CDR3 extends over 14 amino acids. Germline V gene sequence: CDR1 SGHRS, CDR2 YFSETQ. Trimming cost V 0 bases and J 3 bases, with 9 bases left between them. CDR3 amino acids: CASSLGREDTEAFF. In DNA form, the CDR3 reads TGCGCCAGCAGCTTGGGGAGGGAAGACACTGAAGCTTTCTTT.

The chain uses TRBV27 and TRBJ2-1, with TRBD2 matching over 13 bases. This CDR3 is 14 amino acids long. The germline CDR1 and CDR2 sequences are MNHEY and SMNVEV (reference sequence). V shed 7 bases and J 8 bases; nucleotides not matched to a gene: 5. The CDR3: CASIGTSGVYEQFF. CDR3 nucleotides: TGTGCCAGCATTGGGACTAGCGGGGTATATGAGCAGTTCTTC.

The V gene is TRBV6-6, the J gene TRBJ1-1; D gene ambiguous. Germline V CDR1 and CDR2: MNHNY, SVGAGI (reference sequence). Trimming took 2 bases from V and 0 from J, leaving 10 bases between them. The CDR3 length is 15 residues. The CDR3 is CASSYGQRMNTEAFF. The CDR3 DNA is TGTGCCAGCAGTTACGGTCAGCGTATGAACACTGAAGCTTTCTTT.

This chain connects TRBV2 to TRBJ2-5, with 11 bases aligning to TRBD2. The CDR3 length is 16 residues. The germline V gene encodes CDR1 SNHLY and CDR2 FYNNEI. J gave up 7 bases and V 8 bases, and 15 bases lay outside the gene matches. Here the CDR3 reads CASRLGSSGGAGTQYF. For the CDR3, the DNA is TGTGCCAGCCGGTTGGGGAGTAGCGGGGGGGCCGGGACCCAGTACTTC.

The V call is TRBV7-2, the J call TRBJ1-2, with TRBD1 as a possible D gene (6 bases). The CDR3 has 16 amino acids. CDR1 and CDR2 (germline): SGHTA, FQGNSA. Trimming shortened V by 1 base and J by 5 bases, and 17 bases separated the two germline ends. The CDR3 DNA sequence: TGTGCCAGCAGCTTAGGGCCAGGACAGCAAGAGTATGGCTACACCTTC. It encodes CASSLGPGQQEYGYTF.

This clone has more than one count but fewer than ten. The J gene is TRBJ2-7, the V gene TRBV29-1; 7 positions match TRBD1. This CDR3 spans 13 amino acids. Germline V CDR1 and CDR2: SQVTM, ANQGSEA. Losses at the gene ends were 5 bases for V and 2 bases for J; bases not matched to a gene: 6. CDR3 sequence: CSVQTGDTYEQYF. The CDR3 DNA follows: TGCAGCGTTCAAACAGGGGATACCTACGAGCAGTACTTC.

The chain links TRBV30 to TRBJ2-7; 11 nucleotides align to TRBD1. Trimming cost V 1 base and J 0 bases; bases outside gene matches: 8. Germline values: CDR1 GTSNPN, CDR2 SVGIG (reference sequence). The CDR3 contains 17 residues. CDR3 coding DNA: TGTGCCTGGAGTGCGGACAGGGGGCTTTCTAGCTCCTACGAGCAGTACTTC. It yields the protein CAWSADRGLSSSYEQYF.

The chain links TRBV4-3 to TRBJ1-2; TRBD1 aligns across 8 bases. The germline CDR1 and CDR2 sequences are LGHNA and YSLEER. J gave up 6 bases and V 0 bases, and 9 bases lay outside the gene matches. There are 16 residues in the CDR3. As DNA, the CDR3 is TGCGCCAGCAGCCAAGATGCCCGGACAGGGTGGAATGGCTACACCTTC. The encoded protein is CASSQDARTGWNGYTF.

CDR3 residues: CASSLGTGIYGYTF. CDR3 nucleotide sequence: TGTGCCAGCAGCTTAGGGACAGGGATTTATGGCTACACCTTC. The chain is built from TRBV7-2 and TRBJ1-2; 8 bases line up with TRBD1. The CDR3 totals 14 residues. CDR1 SGHTA and CDR2 FQGNSA come from the germline V gene. Unmatched junction bases numbered 3, after V lost 1 base and J lost 5 bases. The entire variable domain, with the rest obtained from reference TRBV7-2 and TRBJ1-2, is as follows: GAGVSQSPSNKVTEKGKDVELRCDPISGHTALYWYRQSLGQGLEFLIYFQGNSAPDKSGLPSDRFSAERTGGSVSTLTIQRTQQEDSAVYLCASSLGTGIYGYTFGSGTRLTVV.

The J gene is TRBJ1-5, the V gene TRBV19; 9 nucleotides align to TRBD1. Losses at the gene ends were 0 bases for V and 4 bases for J; bases not matched to a gene: 1. Germline assignment: CDR1 LNHDA and CDR2 SQIVND (reference sequence). The CDR3 runs to 15 residues. CDR3 bases: TGTGCCAGTAGTATAGAGGGACAGGGTAATCAGCCCCAGCATTTT. Translation gives CASSIEGQGNQPQHF.

The chain is built from TRBV5-4 and TRBJ2-2; 12 nucleotides line up with TRBD2. Losses at the gene ends were 3 bases for V and 7 bases for J; bases not matched to a gene: 7. The CDR3 is 16 residues long. Germline V gene lookup returns CDR1 SGHNT and CDR2 YYREEE (reference sequence). The CDR3 is CASSSGLAGTGGELFF. The DNA of the CDR3 is TGTGCCAGCAGCTCCGGACTAGCGGGGACGGGCGGGGAGCTGTTTTTT.

The DNA of the CDR3 is TGTGCCAGCAGCTATGGACAGCAAACCTATGGCTACACCTTC. It yields the protein CASSYGQQTYGYTF. The J gene is TRBJ1-2, the V gene TRBV5-6, with D possibly TRBD1 on 6 matching bases. The CDR3 contains 14 residues. Trimming shortened V by 3 bases and J by 4 bases, and 13 bases separated the two germline ends. Germline V gene data show CDR1 as SGHDT and CDR2 as YYEEEE.

This clone was found once. The V and J genes are TRBV19 and TRBJ1-1; 9 nucleotides align to TRBD1. The CDR3 loop spans 14 amino acids. Looked up from germline, CDR1 is LNHDA and CDR2 is SQIVND (reference sequence). Trimming removed 10 bases from V and 1 base from J; junction bases left unmatched: 7. CDR3 sequence reads: CATAQGAGNTEAFF. The CDR3 nucleotides are TGTGCCACCGCACAGGGGGCTGGGAACACTGAAGCTTTCTTT.

The CDR3, as DNA: TGTGCCAGCAGTTACGGACAGAGTGGATTGGTTACTGGCTACACCTTC. Residues: CASSYGQSGLVTGYTF. V is TRBV6-2 or TRBV6-3 and J is TRBJ1-2; tentative D call: TRBD1 (6 bases). Trimming pared 2 bases from V and 7 bases from J, leaving 20 bases between. The CDR3 is made up of 16 amino acids. Per germline, CDR1 MNHEY and CDR2 SVGEGT.

V usage is TRBV7-2 and J usage is TRBJ1-2, with D perhaps matching TRBD1 (6 bases). The CDR3 consists of 13 residues. Trimming stripped 5 bases from V and 2 bases from J, with 9 bases between. Germline V CDR1 and CDR2: SGHTA, FQGNSA. The CDR3 spells CASSRDKNYGYTF. In nucleotides, the CDR3 is TGTGCCAGCAGCAGGGACAAGAACTATGGCTACACCTTC.

The chain uses TRBV19 and TRBJ2-7, with a tentative D call TRBD1 (6 bases). The CDR3 sequence is 15 residues long. Trimming removed 4 bases at V and 4 bases at J, with 17 bases between. In germline, CDR1 is LNHDA, CDR2 SQIVND (reference sequence). CDR3 protein: CASSKGWGTPYEQYF. CDR3 bases: TGTGCCAGTAGTAAAGGCTGGGGGACACCATACGAGCAGTACTTC.

For the CDR3, the DNA is TGTGCCAGCAGTGGCGGGCGGGGGTCCTATAATTCACCCCTCCACTTT. Its translation is CASSGGRGSYNSPLHF. The chain employs TRBV2 and TRBJ1-6, with D tentatively TRBD1 (5 bases). Germline V gene sequence: CDR1 SNHLY, CDR2 FYNNEI. The CDR3 sequence is 16 residues long. V lost 4 bases and J 1 base, leaving 11 bases between the germline ends.

The chain joins TRBV9 to TRBJ1-1, with 7 bases matching TRBD1. The junction had 11 bases not matched to a gene; V was cut back by 4 bases and J by 2 bases. Germline V gene data show CDR1 as SGDLS and CDR2 as YYNGEE. This CDR3 is 16 amino acids long. The CDR3 DNA is TGTGCCAGCAGCCCCGAGACAGGGTCGGTCAACACTGAAGCTTTCTTT. It is translated as CASSPETGSVNTEAFF.

This clone was found once. The gene calls are TRBV5-6 and TRBJ2-7; tentative D call: TRBD1 (6 bases). The CDR3 totals 15 residues. Per germline, CDR1 SGHDT and CDR2 YYEEEE. The V end was cut by 2 bases, the J end by 2 bases, with 14 bases between. CDR3 DNA sequence: TGTGCCAGCAGCTTCCTGGACAGACAAACCTACGAGCAGTACTTC. Translation: CASSFLDRQTYEQYF.

Regarding this clone: In the same sample, other DNA sequences code for this CDR3. The rearrangement links TRBV5-6 to TRBJ1-2; 8 bases line up with TRBD1. CDR1 SGHDT and CDR2 YYEEEE come from the germline V gene. The V and J ends lost 3 bases and 4 bases, in that order; junction bases with no gene match: 2. The CDR3 is 13 residues long. CDR3 in amino acids: CASSSGQGYGYTF. CDR3 DNA sequence: TGTGCCAGCAGCTCAGGACAGGGCTATGGCTACACCTTC.

This clone was seen just once. The chain joins TRBV5-4 to TRBJ2-7; 16 nucleotides line up with TRBD2. The CDR3 extends over 16 amino acids. In germline, CDR1 is SGHNT, CDR2 YYREEE (reference sequence). Germline trimming cut 0 bases from V and 5 bases from J; bases unmatched to any gene: 2. In DNA, the CDR3 is TGTGCCAGCAGCTTGGACGGGACTAGCGGGGGGGACGAGCAGTACTTC. Its translation is CASSLDGTSGGDEQYF.

The genes are TRBV19 and TRBJ2-5; the match to TRBD2 covers 12 bases. The germline V gene encodes CDR1 LNHDA and CDR2 SQIVND (reference sequence). The trim removed 4 bases at V and 2 bases at J, leaving 8 bases unmatched. The length of the CDR3 is 17 residues. The CDR3 coding sequence is TGTGCCAGTAGTACCTACGGACTAGCGGGGATACAAGAGACCCAGTACTTC. Amino acids: CASSTYGLAGIQETQYF.

V gene TRBV19 combines with J gene TRBJ2-1; D possibly corresponds to TRBD1 (6 bases). Germline loops: CDR1 LNHDA, CDR2 SQIVND (reference sequence). Deletions cut 6 bases from V and 0 bases from J, with 12 bases between. The CDR3 contains 15 residues. This chain's CDR3 is CASSPTGTSYNEQFF. The CDR3 DNA is TGTGCCAGTAGCCCGACAGGAACCTCCTACAATGAGCAGTTCTTC.

The chain employs TRBV5-1 and TRBJ2-1; D perhaps matches TRBD1 (6 bases). The V gene's germline CDR1 is SGHRS and CDR2 YFSETQ. V lost 9 bases and J 0 bases, leaving 22 bases between the germline ends. The CDR3 totals 17 residues. Here the CDR3 reads CAILQGILLSSYNEQFF. The CDR3 region has the DNA TGCGCCATCCTTCAGGGGATCTTGTTGTCCTCCTACAATGAGCAGTTCTTC.

This chain uses TRBV10-2 with TRBJ1-4; tentatively, D is TRBD1 (5 bases). The CDR3 runs to 15 residues. The V end lost 5 bases, the J end lost 8 bases, and 18 bases lay between the germline ends. The germline V gene has CDR1 WSHSY and CDR2 SAAADI. CDR3 bases: TGCGCCAGCAGTCCCGCGGGGGTCGTTGGGGAAAAACTGTTTTTT. Protein product: CASSPAGVVGEKLFF.

This chain connects TRBV19 to TRBJ2-7, with TRBD1 matching 11 bases. CDR1 and CDR2 from the germline V gene are LNHDA and SQIVND (reference sequence). The V gene end was trimmed by 5 bases and the J gene end by 9 bases; junction bases not matched to a gene: 12. CDR3 length: 15 residues. DNA for the CDR3: TGTGCCAGTAGTCCCACGGGGACAGGGGGATTGAGGCAGTACTTC. Protein: CASSPTGTGGLRQYF.

This clone showed up just a few times. The chain recombines TRBV19 with TRBJ1-2; D possibly corresponds to TRBD1 (6 bases). V shed 5 bases and J shed 4 bases, with 17 bases lying between them. This CDR3 is built from 15 residues. Germline V gene data show CDR1 as LNHDA and CDR2 as SQIVND (reference sequence). The CDR3 DNA is TGTGCCAGTAGTTTCCAGGGGACCCGGGGCTATGGCTACACCTTC. The encoded protein is CASSFQGTRGYGYTF.